One and the same sample provided the 25 T cell receptor beta chains below, sequenced in a study of CD8+ T cells in alopecia areata. In each case, RNA was isolated and then reverse transcribed into cDNA as the sequencing template. The assay was immunoSEQ multiplex PCR, and TCRdb's table has in-frame clones only and misses some. This table holds 150,000 or so clones, 58% found once. Treatment here: oral pan-JAK inhibitor, 5-10 mg twice daily. The sample consisted of CD4+ T cells sorted from blood, taken at approximately week 61, from a patient treated with tofacitinib. The receptor source for this set is a human donor with alopecia areata.

The chain is built from TRBV2 and TRBJ1-6; 10 nucleotides line up with TRBD1. Germline CDR1 and CDR2: SNHLY and FYNNEI. The CDR3 has 15 residues. Unmatched junction bases numbered 6, after V lost 6 bases and J lost 7 bases. In DNA, the CDR3 is TGTGCCAGCAGCGGACAGGGGGTGGGGAATTCACCCCTCCACTTT. The encoded protein is CASSGQGVGNSPLHF.

This clone was picked up a small number of times. This chain connects TRBV2 to TRBJ1-5; 9 bases agree with TRBD1. V lost 11 bases to trimming and J lost 5 bases; unmatched junction nucleotides: 7. The CDR3 has 13 amino acids. Germline V CDR1 and CDR2: SNHLY, FYNNEI. CDR3 in DNA: TGTGCCGGAAACAGGGGGCTTGATCAGCCCCAGCATTTT. This gives the protein CAGNRGLDQPQHF.

The chain uses TRBV14 and TRBJ2-1; TRBD1 matches 7 bases. The V segment lost 4 bases and the J segment 10 bases; nucleotides outside the gene matches: 7. The germline gives CDR1 SGHDN, CDR2 FVKESK. This CDR3 has 13 residues. In nucleotides, the CDR3 is TGTGCCAGCAGCCGATACAGGGGTGGGGAGCAGTTCTTC. Its translation is CASSRYRGGEQFF.

A word on this clone: The same CDR3 is also encoded by other DNA sequences in this sample. This chain links TRBV18 with TRBJ1-5; D ambiguous. Trimming stripped 0 bases from V and 2 bases from J, with 8 bases between. Per germline, CDR1 KGHSH and CDR2 LQKENI. This CDR3 is built from 15 residues. CDR3 sequence reads: CASSPPGEGNQPQHF. In nucleotides, the CDR3 is TGTGCCAGCTCACCACCCGGGGAGGGCAATCAGCCCCAGCATTTT.

This chain uses TRBV25-1 with TRBJ2-1, with D hard to call. The CDR3 is 16 amino acids. Looked up from germline, CDR1 is MGHDK and CDR2 is SYGVNS. Trimming removed 3 bases at V and 3 bases at J, with 15 bases between. DNA of the CDR3: TGTGCCAGCAGTGATTTATACAGCGAAGACTACAATGAGCAGTTCTTC. Its protein product is CASSDLYSEDYNEQFF.

The rearrangement links TRBV30 to TRBJ2-7; the D gene is possibly TRBD1 (6 bases). Deletions cut 3 bases from V and 1 base from J, with 16 bases between. This CDR3 spans 15 amino acids. The germline gives CDR1 GTSNPN, CDR2 SVGIG (reference sequence). The CDR3 DNA reads as TGTGCCTGGAGCCCACTGGGCAGGGGTTCCTACGAGCAGTACTTC. It codes for CAWSPLGRGSYEQYF.

The chain links TRBV4-1 to TRBJ1-2; a weak D match, TRBD1 (6 bases). Trimming took off 1 base at V and 3 bases at J, with 18 bases between the two ends. Germline assignment: CDR1 MGHRA and CDR2 YSYEKL. The length of the CDR3 is 17 residues. The CDR3 DNA follows: TGCGCCAGCAGCCAAGTCGGCCCACCGACAGGCGACTATGGCTACACCTTC. Its translation: CASSQVGPPTGDYGYTF.

In its sample, this clone was seen a few times. V is TRBV7-3 and J is TRBJ2-2, with no clear D. V lost 5 bases to trimming and J lost 5 bases, with 9 bases between them. The CDR3 is 13 amino acids. The germline V gene has CDR1 SGHTA and CDR2 FQGTGA. The CDR3 loop reads CASSPDQTGELFF. The CDR3 DNA reads TGTGCCAGCAGCCCAGACCAAACCGGGGAGCTGTTTTTT.

V usage is TRBV30 and J usage is TRBJ2-7; 11 bases match TRBD1. CDR1 is GTSNPN, CDR2 SVGIG, per germline (reference sequence). The junction had 10 bases not matched to a gene; V was cut back by 1 base and J by 2 bases. The length of the CDR3 is 17 residues. The CDR3 nucleotides read TGTGCCTGGAGTGCAAAGCAAGGACAGGGGGCGGCCTACGAGCAGTACTTC. Its translation: CAWSAKQGQGAAYEQYF.

The rearrangement joins TRBV29-1 to TRBJ2-1, with 12 nucleotides matching TRBD2. The CDR3 has 16 residues. The ends lost 4 bases at V and 5 bases at J; junction bases unmatched: 9. CDR1 is SQVTM and CDR2 is ANQGSEA in the germline V gene. The CDR3 nucleotides read TGCAGCGTTGTGGCTAGCGGGGGGGGCCGCCACAATGAGCAGTTCTTC. Translation gives CSVVASGGGRHNEQFF.

J is TRBJ1-4 and V is TRBV30; no firm D call. Germline V gene data show CDR1 as GTSNPN and CDR2 as SVGIG (reference sequence). The CDR3 sequence is 13 residues long. Trimming shortened V by 1 base and J by 6 bases, and 9 bases separated the two germline ends. The CDR3 reads CAWSGGLDEKLFF. The CDR3 coding sequence is TGTGCCTGGAGTGGTGGGTTGGATGAAAAACTGTTTTTT.

V gene TRBV25-1 combines with J gene TRBJ2-1; D tentatively fits TRBD1 or TRBD2 (5 bases each). Germline CDR1 reads MGHDK; CDR2 reads SYGVNS. The CDR3 has 14 residues. V lost 3 bases and J 8 bases, leaving 14 bases between the germline ends. The CDR3 loop is CASSEDLGVDEQFF. CDR3 nucleotide sequence: TGTGCCAGCAGTGAGGACTTGGGGGTGGATGAGCAGTTCTTC. Looking up the rest from reference TRBV25-1 and TRBJ2-1 gives the full variable domain: EADIYQTPRYLVIGTGKKITLECSQTMGHDKMYWYQQDPGMELHLIHYSYGVNSTEKGDLSSESTVSRIRTEHFPLTLESARPSHTSQYLCASSEDLGVDEQFFGPGTRLTVL.

The chain joins TRBV10-3 to TRBJ2-6; possibly TRBD1 or TRBD2 for D (5 bases each). Trimming took 6 bases from V and 6 from J, leaving 12 bases between them. The CDR3 has 14 residues. Germline V gene lookup returns CDR1 ENHRY and CDR2 SYGVKD. The CDR3 DNA sequence: TGTGCCATCAGCGGGACGGCTCAGGCCAACGTCCTGACTTTC. The encoded protein is CAISGTAQANVLTF.

This rearrangement joins TRBV12-5 to TRBJ1-1; no clear D gene. V lost 2 bases and J lost 10, with 14 bases in between. Germline loops: CDR1 LGHNT, CDR2 FRNRAP. The CDR3 runs to 13 residues. In DNA, the CDR3 is TGTGCTAGTGGTTTGTCTTCCGGGAACGGAGCTTTCTTT. Residues: CASGLSSGNGAFF.

The chain carries TRBV7-9 and TRBJ2-6, with D uncertain. Germline values: CDR1 SEHNR, CDR2 FQNEAQ (reference sequence). The CDR3 is 14 residues long. V lost 4 bases and J 0 bases, leaving 4 bases between the germline ends. This CDR3 is CASSSASGANVLTF. CDR3 in DNA: TGTGCCAGCAGCTCGGCCTCTGGGGCCAACGTCCTGACTTTC.

The chain is built from TRBV4-2 and TRBJ1-1; D unclear. The CDR3 sequence is 14 residues long. The germline V gene encodes CDR1 LGHNA and CDR2 YNFKEQ. The V gene lost 0 bases and the J gene lost 6 bases, with 11 bases spanning the gap. CDR3 nucleotides: TGTGCCAGCAGCCAAGAGCGGGGTCGATCTGAAGCTTTCTTT. Residues: CASSQERGRSEAFF.

The chain uses TRBV9 and TRBJ1-2, with 8 positions matching TRBD1. Germline V lookup: CDR1 SGDLS, CDR2 YYNGEE. The CDR3 extends over 16 amino acids. Trimming cost V 6 bases and J 4 bases; bases outside gene matches: 14. The CDR3 here is CASTASTGQGGYGYTF. The DNA of the CDR3 is TGTGCCAGCACCGCTTCGACTGGACAGGGTGGCTATGGCTACACCTTC.

The chain links TRBV30 to TRBJ2-7; 9 nucleotides match TRBD1. The CDR3 spans 14 residues. V lost 3 bases and J lost 7; bases outside the gene matches: 10. CDR1 and CDR2 (germline): GTSNPN, SVGIG (reference sequence). The DNA of the CDR3 is TGTGCCTGGAGGGACCCAGGGACAGGGAGGGAGCAGTACTTC. This encodes CAWRDPGTGREQYF.

Only a few counts were recorded for this clone. CDR3 residues: CASSQQGIANEKLFF. In DNA, the CDR3 is TGCGCCAGCAGCCAGCAGGGGATCGCTAATGAAAAACTGTTTTTT. The rearrangement joins TRBV4-1 to TRBJ1-4; possibly TRBD1 for D (6 bases). The CDR3 is 15 amino acids. Germline values: CDR1 MGHRA, CDR2 YSYEKL. Trimming left V 3 bases short and J 3 bases short, with 11 bases between.

The CDR3 DNA reads as TGTGCCAGCAGCTCGGCCCAGGAGACCCAGTACTTC. Translation gives CASSSAQETQYF. The chain employs TRBV9 and TRBJ2-5; D is unclear. The germline V gene has CDR1 SGDLS and CDR2 YYNGEE. CDR3 length: 12 residues. Trimming cost V 4 bases and J 5 bases, with 9 bases left between them.

This clone showed up just once. This chain joins TRBV7-9 and TRBJ2-5, with D unclear. This CDR3 comprises 15 residues. Germline loops: CDR1 SEHNR, CDR2 FQNEAQ (reference sequence). Trimming stripped 1 base from V and 0 bases from J, with 9 bases between. CDR3 in amino acids: CASSLVPTYQETQYF. The CDR3 DNA reads TGTGCCAGCAGCTTAGTTCCAACGTACCAAGAGACCCAGTACTTC.

The chain uses TRBV2 and TRBJ2-5; D is possibly TRBD2 (5 bases). The germline gives CDR1 SNHLY, CDR2 FYNNEI. V lost 1 base and J 3 bases, leaving 6 bases between the germline ends. The CDR3 is 13 residues long. The CDR3 bases are TGTGCCAGCAGTGAAGGAGGGAAAGAGACCCAGTACTTC. This codes for CASSEGGKETQYF.

The gene calls are TRBV29-1 and TRBJ1-2; 9 bases match TRBD1. Per the germline V gene, CDR1 is SQVTM and CDR2 is ANQGSEA. The CDR3 sequence is 13 residues long. The CDR3 sequence is CSGGQGANYGYTF. CDR3 DNA sequence: TGCAGTGGGGGACAGGGCGCTAACTATGGCTACACCTTC.

Concerning this clone itself: Other DNA sequences in this sample translate to the same CDR3. V and J are TRBV30 and TRBJ1-5, with D unclear. From germline, CDR1 is GTSNPN and CDR2 SVGIG (reference sequence). This CDR3 comprises 13 residues. Trimming cost V 2 bases and J 2 bases, with 7 bases left between them. CDR3 nucleotide sequence: TGTGCCTGGAGTTTGGGTGGCAATCAGCCCCAGCATTTT. It translates to CAWSLGGNQPQHF.

This clone has a single count. J is TRBJ2-2 and V is TRBV7-2, with 8 nucleotides matching TRBD1. The CDR3 runs to 15 residues. The germline gives CDR1 SGHTA, CDR2 FQGNSA. With V trimmed by 3 bases and J by 7 bases, 7 bases remained unmatched. The CDR3: CASSLGQDLFGELFF. The CDR3 DNA sequence: TGTGCCAGCAGCTTGGGACAGGACCTCTTCGGGGAGCTGTTTTTT.